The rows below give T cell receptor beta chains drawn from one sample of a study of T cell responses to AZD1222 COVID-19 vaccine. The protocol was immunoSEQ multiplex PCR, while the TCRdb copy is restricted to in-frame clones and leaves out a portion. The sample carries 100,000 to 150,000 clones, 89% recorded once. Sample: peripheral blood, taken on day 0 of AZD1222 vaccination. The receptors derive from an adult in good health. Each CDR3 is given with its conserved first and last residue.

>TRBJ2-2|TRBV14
CASSRIDRGGRELFF
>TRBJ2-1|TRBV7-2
CASSPRGAAVNEQFF
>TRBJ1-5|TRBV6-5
CASSKTGANQPQHF
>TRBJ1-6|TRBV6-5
CASSYSRGFSSPLHF
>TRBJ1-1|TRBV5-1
CASREHRIMNTEAFF
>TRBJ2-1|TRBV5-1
CASRELAGTPYNEQFF
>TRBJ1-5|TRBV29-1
CSVARVGQPQHF
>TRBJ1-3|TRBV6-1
CASSDPSGNTIYF
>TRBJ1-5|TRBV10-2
CASSVQGPQPQHF
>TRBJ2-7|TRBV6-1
CASSDEGRNSLEQYF
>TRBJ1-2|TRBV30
CAWRAGAALTF
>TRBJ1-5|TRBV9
CACSISEGISQPQHF
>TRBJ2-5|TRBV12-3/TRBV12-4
CASSPKETQYF
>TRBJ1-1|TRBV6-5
CASSLMNTEAFF
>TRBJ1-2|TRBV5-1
CASSSSSGTGAYGYTF
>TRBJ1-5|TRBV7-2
CASSPRTGNQPQHF
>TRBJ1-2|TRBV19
CASRDGTGDILGGYTF
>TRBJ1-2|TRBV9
CASSVGGGSNYGYTF
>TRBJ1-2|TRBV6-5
CASVTITAGYTF
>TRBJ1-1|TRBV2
CASSEQGETEAFF
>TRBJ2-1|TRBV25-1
CASSDQGQGARDEQFF
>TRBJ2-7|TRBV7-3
CASSLARTGGGYEQYF
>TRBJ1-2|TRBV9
CASSVGQDLYGYTF
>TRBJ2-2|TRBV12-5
CASGRTLPSGGAGELFF
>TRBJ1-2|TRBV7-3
CASSSRTAGYTF
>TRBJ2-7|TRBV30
CAWSPPQGGGSYYEQYF
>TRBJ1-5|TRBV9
CASSSDGGKNQPQHF
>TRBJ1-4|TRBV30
CAWSLGQGIYSRTNEKLFF